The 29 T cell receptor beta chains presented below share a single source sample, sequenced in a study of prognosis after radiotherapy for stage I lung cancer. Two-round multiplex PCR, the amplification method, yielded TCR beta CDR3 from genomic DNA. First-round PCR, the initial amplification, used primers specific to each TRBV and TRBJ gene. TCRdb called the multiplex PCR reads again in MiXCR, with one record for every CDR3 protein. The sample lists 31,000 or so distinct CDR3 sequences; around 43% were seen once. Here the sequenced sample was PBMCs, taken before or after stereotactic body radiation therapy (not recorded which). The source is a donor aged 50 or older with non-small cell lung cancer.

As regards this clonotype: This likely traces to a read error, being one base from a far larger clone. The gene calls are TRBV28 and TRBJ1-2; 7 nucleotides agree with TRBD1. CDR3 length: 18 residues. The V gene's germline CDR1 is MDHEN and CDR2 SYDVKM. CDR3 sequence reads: CAGSLGRGRPDTNYGYTF. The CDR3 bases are TGTGCCGGCAGTTTAGGGAGGGGGCGACCGGATACTAACTATGGCTACACCTTC.

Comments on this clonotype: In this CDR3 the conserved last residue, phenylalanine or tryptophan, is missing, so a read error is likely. CDR3 protein: CASSLDTWGRTEAFS. As DNA, the CDR3 is TGTGCCAGCAGCTTAGATACATGGGGTCGCACTGAAGCTTTCTCT. The V gene is TRBV11-2, the J gene TRBJ1-1; D is ambiguous. The CDR3 contains 15 residues. From germline, CDR1 is SGHAT and CDR2 FQNNGV. V was cut by 0 bases and J by 4 bases, with 12 bases left in between.

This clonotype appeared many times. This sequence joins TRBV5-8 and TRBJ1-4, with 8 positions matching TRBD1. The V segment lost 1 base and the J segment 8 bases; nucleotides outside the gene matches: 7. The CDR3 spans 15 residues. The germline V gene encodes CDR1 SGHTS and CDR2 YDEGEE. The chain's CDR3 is CASSLRQGALEKLFF. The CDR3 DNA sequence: TGTGCCAGCAGCTTGAGGCAGGGGGCTTTGGAAAAACTGTTTTTT.

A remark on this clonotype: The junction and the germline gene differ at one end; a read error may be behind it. The CDR3 DNA reads TGTGCCATACGGGGGGGCAGCCATGACTATGGATACACCTTC. It specifies CAIRGGSHDYGYTF. The rearrangement links TRBV10-3 to TRBJ1-2, with D perhaps matching TRBD1 (6 bases). The CDR3 has 14 residues. CDR1 and CDR2 (germline): ENHRY, SYGVKD.

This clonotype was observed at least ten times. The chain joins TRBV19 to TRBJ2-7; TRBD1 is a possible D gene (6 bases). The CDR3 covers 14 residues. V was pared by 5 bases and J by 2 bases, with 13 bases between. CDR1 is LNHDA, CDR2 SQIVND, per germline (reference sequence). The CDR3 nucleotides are TGTGCCAGTAGTTCCCTACAGGGCACCTACGAGCAGTACTTC. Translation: CASSSLQGTYEQYF.

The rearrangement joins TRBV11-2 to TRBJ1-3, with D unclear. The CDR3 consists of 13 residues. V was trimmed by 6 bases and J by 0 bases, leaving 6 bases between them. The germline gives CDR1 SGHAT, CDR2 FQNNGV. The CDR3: CASRPSSGNTIYF. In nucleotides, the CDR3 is TGTGCCAGCAGGCCGAGCTCTGGAAACACCATATATTTT.

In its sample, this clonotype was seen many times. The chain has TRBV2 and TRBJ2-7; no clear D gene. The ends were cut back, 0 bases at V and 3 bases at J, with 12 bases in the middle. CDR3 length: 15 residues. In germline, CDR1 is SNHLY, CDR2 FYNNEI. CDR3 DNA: TGTGCCAGCAGTGAAGCTCCGTCCGTAGGCTACGAGCAGTACTTC. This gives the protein CASSEAPSVGYEQYF.

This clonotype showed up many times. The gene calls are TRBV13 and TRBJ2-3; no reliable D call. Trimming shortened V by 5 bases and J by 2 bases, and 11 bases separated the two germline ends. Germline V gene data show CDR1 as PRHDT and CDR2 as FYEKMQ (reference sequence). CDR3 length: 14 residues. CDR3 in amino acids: CASSRGFLTDTQYF. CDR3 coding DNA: TGTGCCAGCAGCCGCGGCTTTCTCACAGATACGCAGTATTTT. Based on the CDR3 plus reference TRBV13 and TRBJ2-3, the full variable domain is AAGVIQSPRHLIKEKRETATLKCYPIPRHDTVYWYQQGPGQDPQFLISFYEKMQSDKGSIPDRFSAQQFSDYHSELNMSSLELGDSALYFCASSRGFLTDTQYFGPGTRLTVL.

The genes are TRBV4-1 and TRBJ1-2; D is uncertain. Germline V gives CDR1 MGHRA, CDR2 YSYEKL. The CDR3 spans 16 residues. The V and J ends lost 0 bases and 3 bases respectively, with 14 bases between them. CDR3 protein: CASSQERLEGDYGYTF. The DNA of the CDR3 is TGCGCCAGCAGCCAAGAGAGACTAGAAGGTGACTATGGCTACACCTTC.

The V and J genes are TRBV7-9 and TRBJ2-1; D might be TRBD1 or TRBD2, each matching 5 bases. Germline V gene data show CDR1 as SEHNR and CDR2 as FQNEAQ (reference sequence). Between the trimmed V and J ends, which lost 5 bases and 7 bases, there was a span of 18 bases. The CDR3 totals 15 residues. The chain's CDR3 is CASSPWGTVENEQFF. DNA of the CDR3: TGTGCCAGCAGCCCCTGGGGGACGGTAGAGAATGAGCAGTTCTTC.

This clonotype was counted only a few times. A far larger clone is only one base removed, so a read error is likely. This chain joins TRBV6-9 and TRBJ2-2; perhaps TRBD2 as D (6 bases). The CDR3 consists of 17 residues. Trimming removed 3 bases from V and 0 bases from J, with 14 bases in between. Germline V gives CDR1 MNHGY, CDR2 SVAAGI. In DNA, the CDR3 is TGTGCCAGCAGTTACGCGGGACTCCACGCGAACACCGGGGAGCTGTTTTTT. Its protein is CASSYAGLHANTGELFF.

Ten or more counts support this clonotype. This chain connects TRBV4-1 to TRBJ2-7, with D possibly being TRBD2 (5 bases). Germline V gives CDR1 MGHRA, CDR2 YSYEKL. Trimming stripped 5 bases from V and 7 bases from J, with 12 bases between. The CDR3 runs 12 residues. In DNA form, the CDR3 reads TGCGCCAGCAGCACGGGCTCGGGGGAGCAGTACTTC. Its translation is CASSTGSGEQYF.

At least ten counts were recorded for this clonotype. CDR3 sequence: CASSQDPGLLEQYF. As DNA, the CDR3 is TGTGCCAGCAGCCAAGACCCGGGACTTTTGGAGCAGTACTTC. V and J are TRBV3-1 and TRBJ2-7; tentatively, D is TRBD2 (6 bases). The CDR3 extends over 14 amino acids. Germline V gene data show CDR1 as LGHDT and CDR2 as YNNKEL (reference sequence). V dropped 0 bases and J dropped 7 bases, with 13 bases sitting between them.

The CDR3 region is CASSSHSSGRVEYGYTF. Written as DNA, the CDR3 is TGTGCCAGCAGTTCACACTCAAGCGGTAGGGTCGAATATGGCTACACCTTC. The chain carries TRBV6-2 or TRBV6-3 and TRBJ1-2; D gene ambiguous. The ends were cut back, 4 bases at V and 5 bases at J, with 23 bases in the middle. Germline V gives CDR1 MNHEY, CDR2 SVGEGT. The length of the CDR3 is 17 residues.

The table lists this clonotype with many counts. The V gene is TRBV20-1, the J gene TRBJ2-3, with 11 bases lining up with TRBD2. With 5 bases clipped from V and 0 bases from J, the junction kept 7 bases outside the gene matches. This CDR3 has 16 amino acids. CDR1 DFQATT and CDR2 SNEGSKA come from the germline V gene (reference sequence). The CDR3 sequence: CSAWGTSGQSTDTQYF. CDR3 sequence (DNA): TGCAGTGCTTGGGGGACTAGCGGCCAAAGCACAGATACGCAGTATTTT.

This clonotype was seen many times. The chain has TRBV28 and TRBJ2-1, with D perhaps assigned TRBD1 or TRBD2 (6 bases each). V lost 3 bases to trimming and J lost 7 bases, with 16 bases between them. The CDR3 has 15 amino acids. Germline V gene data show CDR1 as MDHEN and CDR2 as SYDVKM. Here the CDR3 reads CASSFYGTGANEQFF. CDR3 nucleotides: TGTGCCAGCAGTTTTTACGGGACGGGGGCTAATGAGCAGTTCTTC.

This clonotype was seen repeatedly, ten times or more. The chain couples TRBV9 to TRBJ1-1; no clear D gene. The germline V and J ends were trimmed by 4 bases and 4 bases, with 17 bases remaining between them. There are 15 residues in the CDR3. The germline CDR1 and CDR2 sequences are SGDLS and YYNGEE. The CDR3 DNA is TGTGCCAGCAGCCCCCGTCGGGCCCCGGGCACTGAAGCTTTCTTT. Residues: CASSPRRAPGTEAFF.

CDR3 residues: CASSLRQGAGYGYTF. The CDR3 region has the DNA TGTGCCAGCAGCCTCCGTCAGGGGGCTGGCTATGGCTACACCTTC. The chain is built from TRBV6-2 or TRBV6-3 and TRBJ1-2; 8 positions match TRBD1. V was clipped by 6 bases and J by 4 bases; unmatched bases: 10. Germline lookup yields CDR1 MNHEY and CDR2 SVGEGT. The CDR3 extends over 15 amino acids.

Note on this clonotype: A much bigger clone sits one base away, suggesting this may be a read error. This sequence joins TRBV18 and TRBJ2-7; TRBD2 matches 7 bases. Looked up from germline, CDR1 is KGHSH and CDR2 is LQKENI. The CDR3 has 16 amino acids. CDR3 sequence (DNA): TGTGCCAGCCCACCAGGGCGGGAGAATAATATCTACGAGCAGTACTTC. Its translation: CASPPGRENNIYEQYF.

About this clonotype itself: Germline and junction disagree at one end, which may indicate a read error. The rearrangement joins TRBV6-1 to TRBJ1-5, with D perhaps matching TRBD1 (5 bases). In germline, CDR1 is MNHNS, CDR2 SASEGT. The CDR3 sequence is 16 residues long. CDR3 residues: CASSGQQWRGNQPHHF. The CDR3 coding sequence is TGTGCCAGCAGTGGTCAACAGTGGCGGGGCAATCAGCCCCATCATTTT.

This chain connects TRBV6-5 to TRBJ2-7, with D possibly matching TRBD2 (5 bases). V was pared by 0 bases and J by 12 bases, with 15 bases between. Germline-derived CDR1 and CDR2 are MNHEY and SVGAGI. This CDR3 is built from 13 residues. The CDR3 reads CASSYSRHGEGYF. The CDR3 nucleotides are TGTGCCAGCAGTTACTCTAGGCATGGAGAGGGGTACTTC.

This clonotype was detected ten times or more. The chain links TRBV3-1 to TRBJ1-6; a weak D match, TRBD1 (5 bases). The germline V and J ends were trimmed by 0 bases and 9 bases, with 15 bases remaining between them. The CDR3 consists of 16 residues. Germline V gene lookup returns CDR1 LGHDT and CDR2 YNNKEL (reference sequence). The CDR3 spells CASSQDQSGLGSPLHF. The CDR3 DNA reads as TGTGCCAGCAGCCAAGATCAATCAGGGCTTGGTTCACCCCTCCACTTT.

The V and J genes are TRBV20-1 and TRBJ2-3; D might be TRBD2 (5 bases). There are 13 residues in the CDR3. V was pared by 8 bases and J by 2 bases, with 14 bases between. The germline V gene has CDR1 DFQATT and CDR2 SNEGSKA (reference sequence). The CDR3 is CSSTGCNTDTQYF. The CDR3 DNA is TGCAGTTCCACGGGGTGTAACACAGATACGCAGTATTTT.

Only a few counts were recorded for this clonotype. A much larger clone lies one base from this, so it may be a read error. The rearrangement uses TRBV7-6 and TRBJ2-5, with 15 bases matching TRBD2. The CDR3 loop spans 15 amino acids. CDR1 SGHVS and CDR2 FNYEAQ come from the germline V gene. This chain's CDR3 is CASSTGLAGGETHYF. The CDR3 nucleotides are TGTGCCAGCAGCACGGGACTAGCGGGGGGAGAGACCCATTACTTC.

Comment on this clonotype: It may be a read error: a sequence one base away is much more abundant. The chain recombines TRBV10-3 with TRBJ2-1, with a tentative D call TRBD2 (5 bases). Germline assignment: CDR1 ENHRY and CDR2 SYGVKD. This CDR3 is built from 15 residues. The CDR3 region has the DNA TGTGTCATCAGTGAGGGCGGAGGCTCCTACAATGGGCAGTTCTTC. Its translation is CVISEGGGSYNGQFF.

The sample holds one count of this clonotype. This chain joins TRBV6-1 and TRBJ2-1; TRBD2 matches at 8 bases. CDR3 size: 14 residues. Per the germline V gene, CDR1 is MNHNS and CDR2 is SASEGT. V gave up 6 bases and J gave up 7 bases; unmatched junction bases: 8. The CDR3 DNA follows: TGTGCCAGCAGGGGGACTAGAGGGAGGAATGAGCAGTTCTTC. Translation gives CASRGTRGRNEQFF.

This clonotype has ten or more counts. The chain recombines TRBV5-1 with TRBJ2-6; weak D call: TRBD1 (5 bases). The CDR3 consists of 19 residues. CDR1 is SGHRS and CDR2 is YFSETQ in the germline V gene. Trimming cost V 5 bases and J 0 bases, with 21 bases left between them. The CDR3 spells CASRLTTGALSSGANVLTF. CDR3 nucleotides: TGCGCCAGCAGACTCACTACAGGCGCCCTAAGCTCTGGGGCCAACGTCCTGACTTTC.

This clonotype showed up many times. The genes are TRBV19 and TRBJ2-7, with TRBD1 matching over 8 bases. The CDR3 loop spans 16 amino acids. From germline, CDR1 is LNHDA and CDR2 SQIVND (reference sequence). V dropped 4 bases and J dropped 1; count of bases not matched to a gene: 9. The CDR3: CASSSRQGPRSYEQYF. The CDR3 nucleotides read TGTGCCAGTAGTAGCCGACAGGGGCCTCGATCCTACGAGCAGTACTTC. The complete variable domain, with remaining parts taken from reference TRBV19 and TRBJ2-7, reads DGGITQSPKYLFRKEGQNVTLSCEQNLNHDAMYWYRQDPGQGLRLIYYSQIVNDFQKGDIAEGYSVSREKKESFPLTVTSAQKNPTAFYLCASSSRQGPRSYEQYFGPGTRLTVT.

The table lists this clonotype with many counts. In nucleotides, the CDR3 is TGCGCCAGCAGCCCCCCCCGAGGGCAAGAGACCCAGTACTTC. Protein: CASSPPRGQETQYF. The chain uses TRBV5-1 and TRBJ2-5; tentatively, D is TRBD2 (5 bases). This CDR3 contains 14 residues. From germline, CDR1 is SGHRS and CDR2 YFSETQ. Trimming removed 4 bases at V and 2 bases at J, with 12 bases between.